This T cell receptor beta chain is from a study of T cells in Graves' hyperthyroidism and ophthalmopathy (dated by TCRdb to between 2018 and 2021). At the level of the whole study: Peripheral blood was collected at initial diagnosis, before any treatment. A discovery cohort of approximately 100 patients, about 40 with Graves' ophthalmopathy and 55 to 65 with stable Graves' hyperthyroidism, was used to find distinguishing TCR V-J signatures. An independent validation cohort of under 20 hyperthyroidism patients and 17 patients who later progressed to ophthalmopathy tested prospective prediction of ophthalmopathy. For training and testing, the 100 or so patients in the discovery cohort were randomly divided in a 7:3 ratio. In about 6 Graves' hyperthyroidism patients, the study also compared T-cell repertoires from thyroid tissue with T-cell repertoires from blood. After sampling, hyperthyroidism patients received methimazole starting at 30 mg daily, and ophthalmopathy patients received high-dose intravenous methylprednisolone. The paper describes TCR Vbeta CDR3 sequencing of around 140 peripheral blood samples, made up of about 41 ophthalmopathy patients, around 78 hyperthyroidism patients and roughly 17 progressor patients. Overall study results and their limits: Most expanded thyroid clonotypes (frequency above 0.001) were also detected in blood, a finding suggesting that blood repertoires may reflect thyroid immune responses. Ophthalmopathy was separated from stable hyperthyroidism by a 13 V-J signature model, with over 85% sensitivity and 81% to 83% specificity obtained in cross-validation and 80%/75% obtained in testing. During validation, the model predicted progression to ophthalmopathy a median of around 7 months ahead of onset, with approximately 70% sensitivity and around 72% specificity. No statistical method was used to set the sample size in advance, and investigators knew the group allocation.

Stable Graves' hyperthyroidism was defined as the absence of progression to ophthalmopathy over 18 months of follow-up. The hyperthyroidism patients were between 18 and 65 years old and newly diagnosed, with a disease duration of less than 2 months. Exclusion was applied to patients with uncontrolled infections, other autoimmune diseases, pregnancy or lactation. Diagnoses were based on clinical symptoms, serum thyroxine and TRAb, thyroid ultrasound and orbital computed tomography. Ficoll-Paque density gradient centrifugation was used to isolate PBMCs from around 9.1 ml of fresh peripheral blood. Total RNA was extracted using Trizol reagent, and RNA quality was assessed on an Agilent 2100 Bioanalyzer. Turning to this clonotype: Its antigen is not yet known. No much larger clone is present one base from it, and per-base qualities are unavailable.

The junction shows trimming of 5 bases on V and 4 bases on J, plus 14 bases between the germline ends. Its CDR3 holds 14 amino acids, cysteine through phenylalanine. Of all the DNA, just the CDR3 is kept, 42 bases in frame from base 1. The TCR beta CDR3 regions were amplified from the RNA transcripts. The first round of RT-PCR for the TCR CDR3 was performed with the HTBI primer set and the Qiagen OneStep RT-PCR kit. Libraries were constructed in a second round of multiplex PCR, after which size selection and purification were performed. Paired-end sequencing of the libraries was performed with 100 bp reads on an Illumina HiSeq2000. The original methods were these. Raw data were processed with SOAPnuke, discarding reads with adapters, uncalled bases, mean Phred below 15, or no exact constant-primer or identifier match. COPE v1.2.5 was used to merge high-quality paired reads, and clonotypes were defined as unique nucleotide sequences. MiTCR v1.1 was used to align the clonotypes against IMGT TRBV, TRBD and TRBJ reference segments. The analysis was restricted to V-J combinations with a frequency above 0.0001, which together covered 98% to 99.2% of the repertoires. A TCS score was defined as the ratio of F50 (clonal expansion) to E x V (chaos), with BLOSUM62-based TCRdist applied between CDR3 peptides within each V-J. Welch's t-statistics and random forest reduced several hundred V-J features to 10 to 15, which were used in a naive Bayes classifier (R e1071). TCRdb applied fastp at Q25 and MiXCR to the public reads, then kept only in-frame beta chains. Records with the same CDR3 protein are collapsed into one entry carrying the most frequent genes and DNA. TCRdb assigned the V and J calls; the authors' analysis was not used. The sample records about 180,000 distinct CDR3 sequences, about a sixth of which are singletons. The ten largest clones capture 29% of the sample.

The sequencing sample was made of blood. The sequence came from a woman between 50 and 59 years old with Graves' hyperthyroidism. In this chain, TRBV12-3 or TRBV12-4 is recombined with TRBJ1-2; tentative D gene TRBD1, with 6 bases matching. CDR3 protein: CASSPQGQIYGYTF. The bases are TGTGCCAGCAGTCCCCAAGGACAGATCTATGGCTACACCTTC.